These 29 T cell receptor beta chains originate from one sample sequenced in a study of CD8 T cells in Susac syndrome. Random hexamers were used to reverse transcribe the RNA input (about 0.5 to 1 ug). Each CDR3 protein gets one entry after TCRdb re-called the immunoSEQ multiplex PCR reads with MiXCR. The sample lists about 200,000 distinct CDR3 sequences; 90% to 95% were seen once. Input material: CD4+ T cells from PBMCs. These receptors all stem from a human donor with Susac syndrome.

V is TRBV11-3 and J is TRBJ2-5, with D maybe TRBD2 (6 bases). CDR3 length: 14 residues. V lost 5 bases, J lost 3 bases, and 13 bases lay in between. CDR1 SGHNT and CDR2 YENEEA come from the germline V gene. This CDR3 is CASSPGGTEETQYF. The CDR3 coding sequence is TGTGCCAGCAGCCCTGGAGGGACCGAAGAGACCCAGTACTTC.

V and J are TRBV19 and TRBJ2-2, with D possibly matching TRBD1 (6 bases). Trimming stripped 6 bases from V and 2 bases from J, with 13 bases between. The CDR3 has 15 amino acids. Per the germline V gene, CDR1 is LNHDA and CDR2 is SQIVND (reference sequence). The CDR3 sequence is CASRTPGHNTGELFF. The DNA of the CDR3 is TGTGCCAGTAGGACCCCGGGACATAACACCGGGGAGCTGTTTTTT.

V is TRBV5-1 and J is TRBJ1-2; tentative D call: TRBD1 (5 bases). V lost 3 bases and J lost 8, with 23 bases in between. The CDR3 totals 16 residues. Germline V gene lookup returns CDR1 SGHRS and CDR2 YFSETQ. The CDR3 DNA reads as TGCGCCAGCAGCTCCGGTTGGGGCGAGGGCGGGCAGGGCTACACCTTC. Its translation: CASSSGWGEGGQGYTF.

The rearrangement uses TRBV7-3 and TRBJ1-1; a weak D match, TRBD1 (6 bases). Trimming removed 5 bases from V and 2 bases from J, with 12 bases in between. Germline V gene data show CDR1 as SGHTA and CDR2 as FQGTGA. This CDR3 is 14 amino acids long. Here the CDR3 DNA reads TGTGCCAGCAGCCCGGGGGCCCCAAACACTGAAGCTTTCTTT. Residues: CASSPGAPNTEAFF.

V usage is TRBV9 and J usage is TRBJ2-2, with D possibly being TRBD1 or TRBD2 (6 bases each). The CDR3 sequence is 18 residues long. V was cut by 3 bases and J by 1 base, with 19 bases left in between. The germline CDR1 and CDR2 sequences are SGDLS and YYNGEE. Written as DNA, the CDR3 is TGTGCCAGCAGCGGACGAACAGGGAAGGGGGGGAACACCGGGGAGCTGTTTTTT. This encodes CASSGRTGKGGNTGELFF.

The chain recombines TRBV9 with TRBJ1-1; D call uncertain. Trimming took off 0 bases at V and 1 base at J, with 4 bases between the two ends. Germline assignment: CDR1 SGDLS and CDR2 YYNGEE. This CDR3 spans 13 amino acids. CDR3 sequence reads: CASSVAGNTEAFF. DNA of the CDR3: TGTGCCAGCAGCGTAGCTGGGAACACTGAAGCTTTCTTT.

The rearrangement joins TRBV5-1 to TRBJ2-3; possibly TRBD1 for D (7 bases). This CDR3 has 14 residues. The V end lost 1 base, the J end lost 5 bases, and 11 bases lay between the germline ends. The germline CDR1 and CDR2 sequences are SGHRS and YFSETQ. The CDR3 bases are TGCGCCAGCAGCTTGTGGCAGGGGGGAGATACGCAGTATTTT. This translates into CASSLWQGGDTQYF.

The rearrangement uses TRBV7-8 and TRBJ2-7, with D possibly TRBD2 on 5 matching bases. V lost 3 bases and J lost 4, with 13 bases in between. Germline loops: CDR1 SGHVS, CDR2 FQNEAQ. The CDR3 is 14 amino acids. The CDR3 loop reads CASSFRTAPYEQYF. The CDR3, as DNA: TGTGCCAGCAGCTTTCGGACTGCTCCTTACGAGCAGTACTTC.

The genes are TRBV7-2 and TRBJ1-5; TRBD1 agrees at 9 bases. The CDR3 extends over 13 amino acids. The V gene's germline CDR1 is SGHTA and CDR2 FQGNSA. V lost 4 bases, J lost 11 bases, and 6 bases stayed unmatched. CDR3 in DNA: TGTGCCAGCAGCTACGAACAGGGGGCAGCCCAGCATTTT. Translated: CASSYEQGAAQHF. Variable domain in full (rest from reference TRBV7-2 and TRBJ1-5): GAGVSQSPSNKVTEKGKDVELRCDPISGHTALYWYRQSLGQGLEFLIYFQGNSAPDKSGLPSDRFSAERTGGSVSTLTIQRTQQEDSAVYLCASSYEQGAAQHFGDGTRLSIL.

The V gene is TRBV20-1, the J gene TRBJ1-2; D perhaps matches TRBD1 (5 bases). This CDR3 spans 15 amino acids. Germline V gene data show CDR1 as DFQATT and CDR2 as SNEGSKA (reference sequence). V was cut by 6 bases and J by 4 bases, with 21 bases left in between. Here the CDR3 DNA reads TGCAGTGCCCCGATGGCAGGGACGGTATCCTATGGCTACACCTTC. This translates into CSAPMAGTVSYGYTF.

The rearrangement uses TRBV20-1 and TRBJ1-5; no reliable D call. V was trimmed by 4 bases and J by 0 bases, leaving 10 bases between them. The CDR3 is made up of 14 amino acids. From germline, CDR1 is DFQATT and CDR2 SNEGSKA (reference sequence). The CDR3 region is CSAIGDYSNQPQHF. For the CDR3, the DNA is TGCAGTGCTATCGGTGATTATAGCAATCAGCCCCAGCATTTT.

This clonotype was picked up one time. The rearrangement uses TRBV5-6 and TRBJ2-7; D gene unclear. The CDR3 spans 14 residues. Germline CDR1 SGHDT, CDR2 YYEEEE. V lost 3 bases, J lost 0 bases, and 10 bases lay in between. The CDR3 sequence: CASSSGPGSYEQYF. The DNA of the CDR3 is TGTGCCAGCAGCTCAGGACCCGGCTCCTACGAGCAGTACTTC.

The chain joins TRBV9 to TRBJ2-3; maybe TRBD2 (6 bases). The CDR3 length is 15 residues. CDR1 is SGDLS and CDR2 is YYNGEE in the germline V gene. Between the trimmed V and J ends, which lost 0 bases and 6 bases, there was a span of 14 bases. The CDR3 DNA is TGTGCCAGCAGCGTAGCCGCGCTAGCGTCCGATACGCAGTATTTT. Protein product: CASSVAALASDTQYF.

The gene calls are TRBV7-9 and TRBJ1-1; D not resolved. Trimming shortened V by 5 bases and J by 4 bases, and 14 bases separated the two germline ends. Germline V gene lookup returns CDR1 SEHNR and CDR2 FQNEAQ (reference sequence). This CDR3 contains 14 residues. The CDR3, as DNA: TGTGCCAGCAGCCTAGATACACTGTTCACTGAAGCTTTCTTT. As protein: CASSLDTLFTEAFF.

The chain recombines TRBV10-3 with TRBJ2-3, with D possibly being TRBD1 or TRBD2 (7 bases each). Trimming left V 6 bases short and J 3 bases short, with 19 bases between. The CDR3 has 16 residues. Germline V lookup: CDR1 ENHRY, CDR2 SYGVKD. CDR3 residues: CAISGQGGPKTDTQYF. CDR3 DNA sequence: TGTGCCATCAGCGGCCAGGGGGGGCCCAAAACAGATACGCAGTATTTT.

The chain is built from TRBV5-1 and TRBJ2-5, with 7 positions matching TRBD2. CDR3 length: 15 residues. V shed 5 bases, J shed 5 bases, and the junction held 12 bases outside the gene matches. Germline CDR1 and CDR2: SGHRS and YFSETQ. The CDR3 DNA reads TGCGCCAGCAGTCGGACTAGAACCAACCCGGAGACCCAGTACTTC. Amino acid sequence: CASSRTRTNPETQYF.

The V call is TRBV7-9, the J call TRBJ2-1; D might be TRBD1 or TRBD2, each matching 6 bases. V shed 5 bases and J shed 3 bases, with 20 bases lying between them. Germline CDR1 is SEHNR and CDR2 is FQNEAQ (reference sequence). CDR3 length: 17 amino acids. The CDR3 here is CASSKQRGLGGYNEQFF. DNA for the CDR3: TGTGCCAGCAGCAAACAACGGGGGCTAGGGGGCTACAATGAGCAGTTCTTC.

This chain links TRBV4-2 with TRBJ1-5; tentative D call: TRBD1 (6 bases). With 6 bases removed from V and 1 base from J, the gap between germline ends came to 22 bases. The CDR3 loop spans 18 amino acids. The germline gives CDR1 LGHNA, CDR2 YNFKEQ. In DNA, the CDR3 is TGTGCCAGCAGTCACGAAAGTCGCGGAGGACAGAGCAATCAGCCCCAGCATTTT. Translation gives CASSHESRGGQSNQPQHF.

This chain uses TRBV7-9 with TRBJ2-5; the D is unclear. CDR1 is SEHNR and CDR2 is FQNEAQ in the germline V gene (reference sequence). The CDR3 runs 14 residues. V was pared by 5 bases and J by 7 bases, with 17 bases between. The CDR3: CASSRGDPLGTQYF. The DNA for the CDR3 is TGTGCCAGCAGCCGAGGAGACCCTTTAGGGACCCAGTACTTC.

CDR3 region: CASRVRETLRGNQPQHF. CDR3 DNA: TGTGCCAGCAGAGTTAGAGAGACCTTAAGGGGCAATCAGCCCCAGCATTTT. The chain couples TRBV28 to TRBJ1-5; D remains unclear. This CDR3 is built from 17 residues. V was trimmed by 6 bases and J by 2 bases, leaving 20 bases between them. Germline values: CDR1 MDHEN, CDR2 SYDVKM.

The rearrangement joins TRBV28 to TRBJ2-5; no clear D. Germline V gives CDR1 MDHEN, CDR2 SYDVKM. Trimming stripped 2 bases from V and 3 bases from J, with 10 bases between. CDR3 size: 14 residues. The chain's CDR3 is CASSLLPSEETQYF. In DNA, the CDR3 is TGTGCCAGCAGTTTACTCCCCAGTGAAGAGACCCAGTACTTC. The full variable domain, its missing parts supplied by reference TRBV28 and TRBJ2-5, is DVKVTQSSRYLVKRTGEKVFLECVQDMDHENMFWYRQDPGLGLRLIYFSYDVKMKEKGDIPEGYSVSREKKERFSLILESASTNQTSMYLCASSLLPSEETQYFGPGTRLLVL.

The gene calls are TRBV5-1 and TRBJ1-2, with D uncertain. In germline, CDR1 is SGHRS, CDR2 YFSETQ. The CDR3 runs to 13 residues. V was trimmed by 1 base and J by 2 bases, leaving 6 bases between them. The CDR3 coding sequence is TGCGCCAGCAGCTTGATGGAGAACTATGGCTACACCTTC. It is translated as CASSLMENYGYTF.

The CDR3 reads CASSGGLSHLGSGANVLTF. As DNA, the CDR3 is TGTGCCAGCAGCGGGGGACTCTCACACCTAGGGTCTGGGGCCAACGTCCTGACTTTC. This chain links TRBV9 with TRBJ2-6; tentatively, D is TRBD2 (6 bases). Germline values: CDR1 SGDLS, CDR2 YYNGEE. Trimming removed 3 bases at V and 1 base at J, with 20 bases between. This CDR3 has 19 residues. Supplemented by reference TRBV9 and TRBJ2-6, the full variable domain reads DSGVTQTPKHLITATGQRVTLRCSPRSGDLSVYWYQQSLDQGLQFLIQYYNGEERAKGNILERFSAQQFPDLHSELNLSSLELGDSALYFCASSGGLSHLGSGANVLTFGAGSRLTVL.

The chain joins TRBV2 to TRBJ1-3; no firm D call. The CDR3 contains 13 residues. Trimming cost V 6 bases and J 4 bases, with 10 bases left between them. Germline V gene sequence: CDR1 SNHLY, CDR2 FYNNEI. CDR3 amino acids: CASSALGGNTIYF. The CDR3 bases are TGTGCCAGCAGCGCCTTGGGGGGAAACACCATATATTTT.

The chain joins TRBV6-1 to TRBJ1-4; possibly TRBD1 for D (5 bases). Germline CDR1 is MNHNS and CDR2 is SASEGT. This CDR3 is 15 amino acids long. V shed 0 bases and J shed 6 bases, with 11 bases lying between them. Here the CDR3 DNA reads TGTGCCAGCAGTGAAGCGGGGACCGCATATGAAAAACTGTTTTTT. This sequence encodes CASSEAGTAYEKLFF.

The CDR3 here is CASSPDAGGYGYTF. CDR3 DNA: TGTGCCAGTAGTCCCGACGCAGGGGGCTATGGCTACACCTTC. The chain couples TRBV19 to TRBJ1-2; the match to TRBD1 covers 7 bases. After removal of 5 bases from V and 4 bases from J, the junction contained 7 bases not matched to a gene. Germline CDR1 LNHDA, CDR2 SQIVND (reference sequence). The length of the CDR3 is 14 residues.

The V gene is TRBV29-1, the J gene TRBJ2-1, with TRBD2 matching over 12 bases. CDR3 length: 15 amino acids. Looked up from germline, CDR1 is SQVTM and CDR2 is ANQGSEA. V lost 6 bases to trimming and J lost 0 bases; unmatched junction nucleotides: 3. This CDR3 is CSVRTSGTSYNEQFF. DNA of the CDR3: TGCAGCGTGCGGACTAGCGGGACCTCCTACAATGAGCAGTTCTTC.

The rearrangement joins TRBV4-1 to TRBJ2-2, with 11 nucleotides matching TRBD2. CDR1 MGHRA and CDR2 YSYEKL come from the germline V gene. The CDR3 spans 16 residues. V was clipped by 3 bases and J by 7 bases; unmatched bases: 7. The CDR3 bases are TGCGCCAGCAGCCATAATACCGGGACTAGCGGCGGGGAGCTGTTTTTT. Its protein product is CASSHNTGTSGGELFF.

The rearrangement joins TRBV9 to TRBJ2-7, with a possible D match to TRBD1 (6 bases). The CDR3 loop spans 14 amino acids. Germline CDR1 reads SGDLS; CDR2 reads YYNGEE. Trimming took off 0 bases at V and 10 bases at J, with 17 bases between the two ends. In DNA, the CDR3 is TGTGCCAGCAGCGTAGCGGGGACACGTGGTACCCAGTACTTC. It yields the protein CASSVAGTRGTQYF.